The 22 T cell receptor beta chains presented below share a single source sample, sequenced in a study of radiation and T cells in renal cell carcinoma. Noted time point: blood 2 weeks post-SBRT. Treatment defined: 15 Gy SBRT to primary tumor, nephrectomy 4 weeks later. Using immunoSEQ multiplex PCR, the repertoire was profiled, and TCRdb retains in-frame clones only, with some absent. Found here are about 65,000 clones, around 81% of them singletons; the top ten hold roughly 7%. The sample was blood, taken from a patient whose treatment included radiotherapy and nephrectomy. The receptors were gathered from a man aged 55 to 70 with renal cell carcinoma.

This clone came up a few times. The chain is built from TRBV5-5 and TRBJ1-1; D remains unclear. Trimming cost V 0 bases and J 2 bases, with 8 bases left between them. In germline, CDR1 is SGHKS, CDR2 YYEKEE (reference sequence). The CDR3 sequence is 14 residues long. Written as DNA, the CDR3 is TGTGCCAGCAGCTTGGCCCCATCTAACACTGAAGCTTTCTTT. Encoded protein: CASSLAPSNTEAFF.

This clone occurred a few times. The chain carries TRBV30 and TRBJ1-5; a possible D gene is TRBD1 (6 bases). Germline values: CDR1 GTSNPN, CDR2 SVGIG (reference sequence). The CDR3 is 13 amino acids. V was clipped by 2 bases and J by 1 base, with 6 bases between them. For the CDR3, the DNA is TGTGCCTGGAGTAGGGGGAGCAATCAGCCCCAGCATTTT. It is translated as CAWSRGSNQPQHF.

CDR3 nucleotides: TGTGCCAGCAGTGGCCCGACTTCCCGCTCCTACAATGAGCAGTTCTTC. This gives the protein CASSGPTSRSYNEQFF. This rearrangement joins TRBV6-1 to TRBJ2-1, with D unclear. Germline assignment: CDR1 MNHNS and CDR2 SASEGT. The CDR3 has 16 residues. V dropped 4 bases and J dropped 0 bases, with 13 bases sitting between them.

This chain's CDR3 is CASSGSQGPIPSSYNEQFF. DNA for the CDR3: TGTGCCAGCAGTGGCTCACAGGGGCCAATACCGAGCTCCTACAATGAGCAGTTCTTC. V is TRBV6-1 and J is TRBJ2-1, with TRBD1 identical over 7 bases. Per germline, CDR1 MNHNS and CDR2 SASEGT. This CDR3 spans 19 amino acids. Trimming took 4 bases from V and 0 from J; bases not matched to a gene: 15.

This chain links TRBV19 with TRBJ1-4; unclear D gene. The V end was cut by 2 bases, the J end by 8 bases, with 12 bases between. The V gene's germline CDR1 is LNHDA and CDR2 SQIVND (reference sequence). There are 14 residues in the CDR3. In nucleotides, the CDR3 is TGTGCCAGTAGTATAAGCCCGGGCAGGGAAAAACTGTTTTTT. This gives the protein CASSISPGREKLFF.

The chain uses TRBV29-1 and TRBJ1-5; 9 bases match TRBD1. The germline V gene encodes CDR1 SQVTM and CDR2 ANQGSEA. The CDR3 covers 13 residues. Germline trimming cut 7 bases from V and 3 bases from J; bases unmatched to any gene: 4. CDR3 sequence (DNA): TGCAGCGCGACAGGGGGTCCCAATCAGCCCCAGCATTTT. Protein product: CSATGGPNQPQHF.

The chain recombines TRBV11-2 with TRBJ2-7; D is unresolved. V dropped 1 base and J dropped 0 bases, with 10 bases sitting between them. The CDR3 spans 15 residues. CDR1 and CDR2 from the germline V gene are SGHAT and FQNNGV. The CDR3 DNA follows: TGTGCCAGCAGCTTAGCGGACCATAGCTCCTACGAGCAGTACTTC. This codes for CASSLADHSSYEQYF.

The CDR3 region has the DNA TGTGCCAGCAGCTTGGAGTCGGGACTAGCGGGAGTTAATGAGCAGTTCTTC. It encodes CASSLESGLAGVNEQFF. The rearrangement links TRBV5-6 to TRBJ2-1; 14 nucleotides align to TRBD2. Germline CDR1 reads SGHDT; CDR2 reads YYEEEE. This CDR3 spans 17 amino acids. With 0 bases clipped from V and 7 bases from J, the junction kept 6 bases outside the gene matches.

This rearrangement joins TRBV30 to TRBJ1-5; D not certain. Germline V CDR1 and CDR2: GTSNPN, SVGIG (reference sequence). The CDR3 runs 13 residues. V lost 1 base, J lost 9 bases, and 13 bases lay in between. Here the CDR3 DNA reads TGTGCCTGGAGTGGGCCCCGTATTACGCCCCAGCATTTT. Amino acid sequence: CAWSGPRITPQHF.

V gene TRBV6-5 combines with J gene TRBJ1-2; 10 nucleotides agree with TRBD1. This CDR3 is built from 16 residues. Germline CDR1 and CDR2: MNHEY and SVGAGI. V shed 0 bases, J shed 4 bases, and the junction held 5 bases outside the gene matches. Here the CDR3 reads CASSYSRTGGGYGYTF. The DNA of the CDR3 is TGTGCCAGCAGTTACTCGCGGACAGGGGGTGGCTATGGCTACACCTTC.

The V gene is TRBV9, the J gene TRBJ2-7, with 9 bases fitting TRBD1. Germline values: CDR1 SGDLS, CDR2 YYNGEE. The length of the CDR3 is 14 residues. V was clipped by 3 bases and J by 7 bases; unmatched bases: 8. The CDR3 region is CASSEGQGLREQYV. The DNA of the CDR3 is TGTGCCAGCAGCGAGGGACAGGGCCTAAGGGAGCAGTACGTC.

The chain recombines TRBV7-2 with TRBJ2-7, with 10 bases identical to TRBD2. This CDR3 contains 15 residues. After removal of 4 bases from V and 10 bases from J, the junction contained 13 bases not matched to a gene. From germline, CDR1 is SGHTA and CDR2 FQGNSA. The CDR3 nucleotides are TGTGCCAGCAGCTCTTACTTAGCGGGGGGCCTGGATCAGTACTTC. Its translation is CASSSYLAGGLDQYF.

V usage is TRBV9 and J usage is TRBJ1-1; D is unclear. Germline-derived CDR1 and CDR2 are SGDLS and YYNGEE. V lost 4 bases to trimming and J lost 3 bases, with 19 bases between them. The CDR3 runs to 16 residues. For the CDR3, the DNA is TGTGCCAGCAGCAGAGGACGGACGCCTCGGGACACTGAAGCTTTCTTT. Translating gives CASSRGRTPRDTEAFF.

V gene TRBV5-1 combines with J gene TRBJ2-1; maybe TRBD2 (5 bases). Germline lookup yields CDR1 SGHRS and CDR2 YFSETQ. The CDR3 is made up of 12 amino acids. V dropped 5 bases and J dropped 8 bases, with 11 bases sitting between them. CDR3 bases: TGCGCCAGCAGTACGACGCGGGATGAGCAGTTCTTC. Translated: CASSTTRDEQFF.

The chain employs TRBV2 and TRBJ2-5; 8 positions match TRBD1. There are 13 residues in the CDR3. CDR1 SNHLY and CDR2 FYNNEI come from the germline V gene. V lost 6 bases, J lost 3 bases, and 3 bases stayed unmatched. Written as DNA, the CDR3 is TGTGCCAGCAGACCAGGGGGCGAAGAGACCCAGTACTTC. It translates to CASRPGGEETQYF.

The chain recombines TRBV13 with TRBJ2-1, with D possibly TRBD2 on 5 matching bases. From germline, CDR1 is PRHDT and CDR2 FYEKMQ (reference sequence). This CDR3 region has 12 residues. The V end lost 6 bases, the J end lost 8 bases, and 11 bases lay between the germline ends. CDR3 DNA sequence: TGTGCCAGCAGGGCCGGGGTGGATGAGCAGTTCTTC. It yields the protein CASRAGVDEQFF.

V is TRBV5-1 and J is TRBJ1-1; D is undetermined. Germline CDR1 SGHRS, CDR2 YFSETQ. The CDR3 sequence is 15 residues long. Trimming shortened V by 4 bases and J by 1 base, and 14 bases separated the two germline ends. This chain's CDR3 is CASSPEWPRNTEAFF. The CDR3 bases are TGCGCCAGCAGCCCGGAATGGCCCAGGAACACTGAAGCTTTCTTT.

The chain uses TRBV5-6 and TRBJ2-3; D remains ambiguous. The CDR3 extends over 13 amino acids. In germline, CDR1 is SGHDT, CDR2 YYEEEE. Between the trimmed V and J ends, which lost 4 bases and 5 bases, there was a span of 11 bases. CDR3 region: CASSPGTLDTQYF. The DNA for the CDR3 is TGTGCCAGCAGCCCAGGCACCCTAGATACGCAGTATTTT.

V and J are TRBV30 and TRBJ1-4, with 7 bases fitting TRBD1. CDR1 and CDR2 (germline): GTSNPN, SVGIG (reference sequence). CDR3 length: 14 amino acids. The trim removed 3 bases at V and 7 bases at J, leaving 8 bases unmatched. CDR3 DNA: TGTGCCTGGAGGGAAACCGGGACAGTTGAAAAACTGTTTTTT. This translates into CAWRETGTVEKLFF.

This chain links TRBV6-4 with TRBJ1-1; D is perhaps TRBD1 (6 bases). CDR1 is MRHNA, CDR2 SNTAGT, per germline. Deletions cut 1 base from V and 9 bases from J, with 12 bases between. The CDR3 has 13 amino acids. This CDR3 is CASSDLFTGQAFF. The CDR3 DNA is TGTGCCAGCAGTGACTTATTTACAGGGCAAGCTTTCTTT.

This chain uses TRBV19 with TRBJ1-5, with 7 bases identical to TRBD1. With 3 bases clipped from V and 0 bases from J, the junction kept 8 bases outside the gene matches. Looked up from germline, CDR1 is LNHDA and CDR2 is SQIVND (reference sequence). CDR3 length: 17 residues. The CDR3 sequence is CASSMSRGGFSNQPQHF. The CDR3 nucleotides read TGTGCCAGTAGTATGTCCAGGGGGGGATTTAGCAATCAGCCCCAGCATTTT.

The rearrangement links TRBV19 to TRBJ1-1; D gene ambiguous. V lost 4 bases to trimming and J lost 1 base, with 19 bases between them. The CDR3 runs to 17 residues. The V gene's germline CDR1 is LNHDA and CDR2 SQIVND (reference sequence). The chain's CDR3 is CASSTRRSASSNTEAFF. Here the CDR3 DNA reads TGTGCCAGTAGTACCCGTCGATCAGCCTCTTCGAACACTGAAGCTTTCTTT. Full variable domain (outside the CDR3, taken from reference TRBV19 and TRBJ1-1): DGGITQSPKYLFRKEGQNVTLSCEQNLNHDAMYWYRQDPGQGLRLIYYSQIVNDFQKGDIAEGYSVSREKKESFPLTVTSAQKNPTAFYLCASSTRRSASSNTEAFFGQGTRLTVV.